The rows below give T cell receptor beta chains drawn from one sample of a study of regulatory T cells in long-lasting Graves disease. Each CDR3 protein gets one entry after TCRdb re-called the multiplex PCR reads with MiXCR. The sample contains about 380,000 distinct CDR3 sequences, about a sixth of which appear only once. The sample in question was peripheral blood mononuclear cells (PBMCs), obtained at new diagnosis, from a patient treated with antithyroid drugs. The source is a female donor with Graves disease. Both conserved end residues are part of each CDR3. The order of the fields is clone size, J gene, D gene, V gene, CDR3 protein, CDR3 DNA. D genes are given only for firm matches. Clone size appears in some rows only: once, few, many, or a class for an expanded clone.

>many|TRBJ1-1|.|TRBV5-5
CASSLGGTNTVAFF
TGTGCCAGCAGCTTGGGCGGGACGAACACTGTAGCTTTCTTT
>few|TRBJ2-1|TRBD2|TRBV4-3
CASSQGGLLAGEWYEQFF
TGCGCCAGCAGCCAAGGGGGGTTACTAGCGGGAGAATGGTATGAGCAGTTCTTC
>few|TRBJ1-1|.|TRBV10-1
CASSESKGGRTEAFF
TGCGCCAGCAGTGAGTCGAAGGGGGGTAGGACTGAAGCTTTCTTT
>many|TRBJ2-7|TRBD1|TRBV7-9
CASSPTGALSYEQYF
TGTGCCAGCAGCCCGACAGGGGCGCTCTCCTACGAGCAGTACTTC
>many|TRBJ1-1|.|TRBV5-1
CASSLGTNTEAFF
TGTGCCAGCAGCTTGGGGACCAACACTGAAGCTTTCTTT
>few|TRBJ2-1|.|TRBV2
CARGGRDSSPPNEQFF
TGTGCCAGGGGGGGGCGGGATTCGTCTCCTCCCAATGAGCAGTTCTTC
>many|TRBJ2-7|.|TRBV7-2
CASSTYRNHHEQYF
TGTGCCAGCAGCACCTACAGAAATCACCACGAGCAGTACTTC
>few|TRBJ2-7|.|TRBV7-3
CASSPGNQGGLATPDEQYF
TGTGCCAGCAGCCCCGGAAACCAAGGCGGCCTAGCAACCCCCGACGAGCAGTACTTC
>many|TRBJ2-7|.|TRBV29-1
CSVDTRDSYEQYF
TGCAGCGTTGATACCAGGGACTCCTACGAGCAGTACTTC
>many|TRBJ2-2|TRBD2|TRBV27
CASMGGGYTGELFF
TGTGCCAGCATGGGGGGGGGTTACACCGGGGAGCTGTTTTTT
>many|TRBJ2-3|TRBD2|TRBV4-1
CASSHPSGVSDTQYF
TGCGCCAGCAGCCATCCTAGCGGGGTTTCAGATACGCAGTATTTT
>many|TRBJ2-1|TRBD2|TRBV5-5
CASSPGGGSGSEIKQFF
TGTGCCAGCAGCCCTGGGGGTGGGAGCGGGAGTGAAATTAAGCAGTTCTTC
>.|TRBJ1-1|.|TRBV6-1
CASTNPVEAFF
TGTGCCAGCACAAATCCGGTTGAAGCTTTCTTT
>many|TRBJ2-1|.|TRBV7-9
CASSLERGRVHNEQFF
TGTGCCAGCAGCTTAGAAAGAGGGCGGGTCCACAATGAGCAGTTCTTC
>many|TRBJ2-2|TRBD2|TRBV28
CASSSWGEREIANTGELFF
TGTGCCAGCAGTTCCTGGGGGGAGCGGGAGATAGCGAACACCGGGGAGCTGTTTTTT
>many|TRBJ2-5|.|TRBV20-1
CSAGRSKETQYF
TGCAGTGCTGGCAGGAGCAAAGAGACCCAGTACTTC
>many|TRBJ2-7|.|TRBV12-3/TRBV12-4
CASSLLNGEQYF
TGTGCCAGCAGTTTACTAAATGGCGAGCAGTACTTC
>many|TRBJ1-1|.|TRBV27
CASRAPDSGHTEAFF
TGTGCCAGCAGAGCCCCGGACTCAGGGCACACTGAAGCTTTCTTT
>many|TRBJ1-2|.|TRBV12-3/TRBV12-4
CASSLALGGHGYTF
TGTGCCAGCAGTTTAGCGCTAGGGGGGCATGGCTACACCTTC
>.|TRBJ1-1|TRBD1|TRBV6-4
CASSRTGGSNTEAFF
TGTGCCAGCAGTCGGACAGGGGGCTCTAACACTGAAGCTTTCTTT
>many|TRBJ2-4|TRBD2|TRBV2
CASRLGLGENIQYF
TGTGCCAGCAGGCTTGGACTAGGGGAAAACATTCAGTACTTC
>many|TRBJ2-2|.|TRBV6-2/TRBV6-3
CASSAQGYTGELFF
TGTGCCAGCAGCGCACAGGGATACACCGGGGAGCTGTTTTTT
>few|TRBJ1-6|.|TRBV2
CASSDDGQSSYNSPLHF
TGTGCCAGCAGTGATGACGGACAAAGCTCCTATAATTCACCCCTCCACTTT
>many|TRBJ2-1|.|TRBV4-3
CASSQGSSSYNEQFF
TGCGCCAGCAGCCAAGGCTCAAGCTCCTACAATGAGCAGTTCTTC
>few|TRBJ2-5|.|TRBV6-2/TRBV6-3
CASSYSLVRDQETQYF
TGTGCCAGCAGTTACTCCCTAGTAAGGGACCAAGAGACCCAGTACTTC
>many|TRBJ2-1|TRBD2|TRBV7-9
CASSLDWGTSGRAGYNEQFF
TGTGCCAGCAGCTTAGACTGGGGGACTAGCGGGAGGGCGGGGTACAATGAGCAGTTCTTC
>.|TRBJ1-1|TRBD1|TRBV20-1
CSATDPTGRVNTEAFF
TGCAGTGCCACGGACCCGACAGGGAGAGTGAACACTGAAGCTTTCTTT
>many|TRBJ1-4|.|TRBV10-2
CASSEGQGGNEKLFF
TGCGCCAGCAGTGAGGGGCAGGGTGGTAATGAAAAACTGTTTTTT
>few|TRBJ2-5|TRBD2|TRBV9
CASSVGLAKETQYF
TGTGCCAGCAGCGTGGGACTAGCGAAAGAGACCCAGTACTTC
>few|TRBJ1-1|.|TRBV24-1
CATSDSQTPNTEAFF
TGTGCCACCAGTGACTCCCAGACACCGAACACTGAAGCTTTCTTT
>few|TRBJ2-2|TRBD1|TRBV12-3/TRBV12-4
CASSRTGGASGELFF
TGTGCCAGCAGCCGGACAGGGGGCGCCTCCGGGGAGCTGTTTTTT